This T cell receptor beta chain was obtained from a study of early T cells in non-severe SARS-CoV-2 infection. Study as a whole: Whole-blood bulk RNA, unsorted, was sequenced, and chains were unpaired.

General study results and limits: Database matching using VDJdb favored anti-spike CD8 responses, with private and CD4 specificities left missing.

As part of library construction, unique molecular identifiers were attached to individual cDNA molecules. In TCRdb, the 5' RACE reads were re-called with MiXCR into one record per CDR3 protein. The sample shows 25,000 to 35,000 distinct CDR3 sequences, 5.2% of them seen only once. This clonotype occurred many times. Its antigen remains unidentified. The CDR3 extends over 14 amino acids. The trim removed 6 bases at V and 4 bases at J, leaving 2 bases unmatched. Germline CDR1 is MDHEN and CDR2 is SYDVKM. Specimen: whole blood. V usage is TRBV28 and J usage is TRBJ2-2, with TRBD2 matching over 10 bases. The receptor's source is an adult who was a healthcare worker with PCR-confirmed SARS-CoV-2 infection or an uninfected control (not recorded which). DNA for the CDR3: TGTGCCAGCAGCTGGACTAGCGGCACCGGGGAGCTGTTTTTT. The encoded protein is CASSWTSGTGELFF.